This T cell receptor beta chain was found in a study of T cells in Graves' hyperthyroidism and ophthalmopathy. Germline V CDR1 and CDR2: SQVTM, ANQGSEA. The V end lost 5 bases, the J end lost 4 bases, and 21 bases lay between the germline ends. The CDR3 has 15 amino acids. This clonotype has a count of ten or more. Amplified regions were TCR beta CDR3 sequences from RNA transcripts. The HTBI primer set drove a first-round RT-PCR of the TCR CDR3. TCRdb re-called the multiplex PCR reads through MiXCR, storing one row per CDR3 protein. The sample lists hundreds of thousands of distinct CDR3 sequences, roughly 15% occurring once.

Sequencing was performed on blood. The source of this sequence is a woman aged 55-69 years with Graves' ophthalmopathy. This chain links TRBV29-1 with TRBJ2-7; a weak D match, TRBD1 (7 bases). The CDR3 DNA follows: TGCAGCGTTACCCACATAGACAGGGCGGGATACGAGCAGTACTTC. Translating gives CSVTHIDRAGYEQYF.